This T cell receptor (beta chain) was sequenced during a study of T cells in Graves' hyperthyroidism and ophthalmopathy (dated by TCRdb to between 2018 and 2021). Background for the entire study: Peripheral blood was sampled at the time of initial diagnosis, prior to any treatment. A discovery cohort of fewer than 110 patients, roughly 43 with Graves' ophthalmopathy and about 58 with stable Graves' hyperthyroidism, was used to find distinguishing TCR V-J signatures. Whether ophthalmopathy could be predicted prospectively was tested in an independent validation cohort made up of 18 to 20 hyperthyroidism patients plus 17 patients who later progressed to ophthalmopathy. The 75 to 100 discovery patients were divided at random into training and test sets in a 7:3 ratio. The study also compared thyroid tissue and blood T-cell repertoires from several Graves' hyperthyroidism patients. After sampling, hyperthyroidism patients received methimazole starting at 30 mg daily, and ophthalmopathy patients received high-dose intravenous methylprednisolone. The paper reports TCR Vbeta CDR3 sequencing of approximately 140 peripheral blood samples: 40 or so ophthalmopathy, roughly 74 hyperthyroidism and approximately 17 progressor patients. General findings and caveats noted by the study authors: Most expanded thyroid clonotypes (frequency above 0.001) were also detected in blood, a finding suggesting that blood repertoires may reflect thyroid immune responses. In validation, the model predicted progression to ophthalmopathy a median of about 6.8 months before onset, with about 64% sensitivity and about 72% specificity. No statistical method was used to fix the sample size in advance, and group allocation was not hidden from the investigators. In cross-validation, a model built on a 13 V-J signature told ophthalmopathy apart from stable hyperthyroidism with over 85% sensitivity and approximately 81% specificity, and in testing the same model reached 80%/75%.

Graves' hyperthyroidism was defined as stable when no progression to ophthalmopathy occurred over 18 months of follow-up. Hyperthyroidism patients were aged 18 to 65 years and newly diagnosed, with disease duration of less than 2 months. The study excluded patients with uncontrolled infections, other autoimmune diseases, pregnancy or lactation. Diagnoses relied on clinical symptoms, serum thyroxine and TRAb, thyroid ultrasound and orbital computed tomography. Ficoll-Paque density gradient centrifugation was used to isolate PBMCs from around 9.1 ml of fresh peripheral blood. Total RNA was extracted using Trizol reagent, and RNA quality was assessed on an Agilent 2100 Bioanalyzer. TCR beta CDR3 regions were amplified from RNA transcripts. For the first round of RT-PCR on the TCR CDR3, the HTBI primer set was used together with the Qiagen OneStep RT-PCR kit. The libraries were constructed in a second round of multiplex PCR and then size-selected and purified. Paired-end sequencing of the libraries was performed with 100 bp reads on an Illumina HiSeq2000. In the original analysis: SOAPnuke was used to process the raw data, with reads discarded if the reads contained adapters or uncalled bases, had a mean Phred below 15, or lacked an exact constant-primer or identifier match. High-quality paired reads were merged with COPE v1.2.5, and unique nucleotide sequences were defined as clonotypes. MiTCR v1.1 was used to align the clonotypes against IMGT TRBV, TRBD and TRBJ reference segments. Analysis was restricted to V-J combinations with a frequency above 0.0001, which covered 98% to 99.2% of repertoires. The TCS score was defined as F50 (clonal expansion) divided by E x V (chaos), with BLOSUM62-based TCRdist calculated between CDR3 peptides within each V-J. Welch's t-statistics and random forest reduced around 520 V-J features to 10 to 15, which were used in a naive Bayes classifier (R e1071). The public reads were reanalyzed by TCRdb: fastp trimming at Q25, MiXCR alignment, in-frame beta chains only. Rows with one shared CDR3 protein collapse into an entry with the most common genes and DNA. These V and J calls are TCRdb output, not the study's own analysis. The sample includes 700,000 or so distinct CDR3 sequences, with roughly 17% observed a single time. Of the sample, approximately 8% falls within the top ten clones.

The germline V gene provides CDR1 MNHEY and CDR2 SVGAGI. Trimming accounts for 2 bases at V and 6 bases at J, while the number of junction bases matched to no gene is 8. Measured from the cysteine to the phenylalanine, the CDR3 is 15 residues long. Only the CDR3 DNA is retained, 45 bases long and in frame from the first base. This clonotype was counted between two and nine times. Its antigen remains undetermined. Base qualities are not recorded, but no much larger clone differs from it by a single base. What was sequenced was blood. The rearrangement joined TRBV6-5 to TRBJ2-7; TRBD2 lines up with 9 middle nucleotides. This TCR was recovered from a man aged 18 to 30 with Graves' hyperthyroidism. The DNA is TGTGCCAGCAGTTACACCCCGGGTAGCGGGGGCGAGCAGTACTTC. This yields the protein CASSYTPGSGGEQYF.